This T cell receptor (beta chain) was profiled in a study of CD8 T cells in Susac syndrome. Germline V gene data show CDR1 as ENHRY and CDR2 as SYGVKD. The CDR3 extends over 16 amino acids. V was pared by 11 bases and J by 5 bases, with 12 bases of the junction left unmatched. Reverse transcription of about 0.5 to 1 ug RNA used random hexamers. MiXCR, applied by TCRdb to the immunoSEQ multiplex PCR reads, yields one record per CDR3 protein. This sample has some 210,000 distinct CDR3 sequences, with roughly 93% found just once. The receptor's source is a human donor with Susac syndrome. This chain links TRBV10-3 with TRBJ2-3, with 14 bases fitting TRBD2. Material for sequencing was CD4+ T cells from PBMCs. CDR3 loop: CASLGTSGGGGDTQYF. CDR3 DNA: TGTGCCTCGCTGGGGACTAGCGGGGGAGGGGGAGATACGCAGTATTTT.